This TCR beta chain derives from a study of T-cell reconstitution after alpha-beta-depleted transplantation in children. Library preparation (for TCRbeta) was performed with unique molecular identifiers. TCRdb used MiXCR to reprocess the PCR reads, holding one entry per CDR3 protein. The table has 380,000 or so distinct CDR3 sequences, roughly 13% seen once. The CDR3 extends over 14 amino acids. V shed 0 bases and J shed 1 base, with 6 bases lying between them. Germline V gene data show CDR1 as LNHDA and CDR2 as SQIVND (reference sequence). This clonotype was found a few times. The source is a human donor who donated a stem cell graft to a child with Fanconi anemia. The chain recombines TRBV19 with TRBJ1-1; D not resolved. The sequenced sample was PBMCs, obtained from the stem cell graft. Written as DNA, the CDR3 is TGTGCCAGTAGTATAGATACGAAGAACACTGAAGCTTTCTTT. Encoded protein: CASSIDTKNTEAFF.